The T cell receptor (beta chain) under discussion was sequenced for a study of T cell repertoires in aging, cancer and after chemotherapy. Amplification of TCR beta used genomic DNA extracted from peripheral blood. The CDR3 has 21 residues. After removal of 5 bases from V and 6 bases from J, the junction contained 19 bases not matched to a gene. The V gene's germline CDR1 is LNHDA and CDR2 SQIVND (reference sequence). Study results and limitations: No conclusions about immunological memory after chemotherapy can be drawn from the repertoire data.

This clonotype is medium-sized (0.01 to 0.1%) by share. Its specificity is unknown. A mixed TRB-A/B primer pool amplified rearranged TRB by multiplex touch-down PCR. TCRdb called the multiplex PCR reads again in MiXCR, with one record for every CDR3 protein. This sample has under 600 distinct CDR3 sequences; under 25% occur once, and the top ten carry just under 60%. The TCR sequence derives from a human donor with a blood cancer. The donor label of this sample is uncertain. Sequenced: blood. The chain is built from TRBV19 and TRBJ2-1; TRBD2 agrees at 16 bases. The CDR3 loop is CASSPPPGLAGGPHHRNEQFF. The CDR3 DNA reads TGTGCCAGTAGTCCACCTCCGGGACTAGCGGGAGGGCCTCACCACCGCAATGAGCAGTTCTTC.